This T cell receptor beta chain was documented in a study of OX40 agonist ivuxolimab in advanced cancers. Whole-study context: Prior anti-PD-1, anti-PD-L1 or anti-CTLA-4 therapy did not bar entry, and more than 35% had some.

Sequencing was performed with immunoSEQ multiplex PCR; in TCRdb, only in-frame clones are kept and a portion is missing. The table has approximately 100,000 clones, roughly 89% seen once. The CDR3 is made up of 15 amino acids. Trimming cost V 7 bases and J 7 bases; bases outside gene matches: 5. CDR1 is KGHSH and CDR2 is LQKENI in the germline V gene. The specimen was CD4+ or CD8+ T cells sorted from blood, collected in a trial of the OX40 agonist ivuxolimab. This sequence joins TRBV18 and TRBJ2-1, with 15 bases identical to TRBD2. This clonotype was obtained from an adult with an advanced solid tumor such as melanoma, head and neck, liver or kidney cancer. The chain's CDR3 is CASFRTSGGANEQFF. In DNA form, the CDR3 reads TGTGCCAGCTTCCGGACTAGCGGGGGGGCTAATGAGCAGTTCTTC.